These 21 T cell receptor beta chains came from one sample sequenced in a study of blood T cell repertoires in COVID-19. Profiled with immunoSEQ multiplex PCR; TCRdb holds only in-frame clones, not every one. The data hold roughly 90,000 clones, with approximately 80% observed a single time. The sequencing sample was made of peripheral blood. The receptors derive from a woman in her 70s with acute or convalescent COVID-19.

This chain uses TRBV10-3 with TRBJ2-3; 12 positions match TRBD2. There are 16 residues in the CDR3. The V gene end was trimmed by 8 bases and the J gene end by 0 bases; junction bases not matched to a gene: 6. CDR1 and CDR2 (germline): ENHRY, SYGVKD. DNA of the CDR3: TGTGCCATCGGGACTAGCGGGCTGACTAGCACAGATACGCAGTATTTT. Translating gives CAIGTSGLTSTDTQYF.

The genes are TRBV7-8 and TRBJ2-2, with TRBD1 matching 7 bases. Germline loops: CDR1 SGHVS, CDR2 FQNEAQ. CDR3 length equals 15 residues. With V trimmed by 1 base and J by 4 bases, 3 bases remained unmatched. Here the CDR3 DNA reads TGTGCCAGCAGCTTAGTAGACAGGGTCACCGGGGAGCTGTTTTTT. Its translation: CASSLVDRVTGELFF.

This chain links TRBV5-1 with TRBJ1-1; D uncertain. Trimming removed 2 bases at V and 1 base at J, with 12 bases between. Germline assignment: CDR1 SGHRS and CDR2 YFSETQ. The CDR3 runs to 15 residues. The DNA of the CDR3 is TGCGCCAGCAGCTTCGCGGGTCTAGGGAACACTGAAGCTTTCTTT. Translating it yields CASSFAGLGNTEAFF.

This sequence joins TRBV19 and TRBJ2-3; 10 bases line up with TRBD2. After removal of 6 bases from V and 4 bases from J, the junction contained 7 bases not matched to a gene. The germline V gene has CDR1 LNHDA and CDR2 SQIVND (reference sequence). CDR3 length equals 15 residues. The CDR3 DNA reads as TGTGCCAGTAGCCCAAGCGGGAGGGCCCCAGATACGCAGTATTTT. This sequence encodes CASSPSGRAPDTQYF. The variable domain in full, completed from reference TRBV19 and TRBJ2-3, reads DGGITQSPKYLFRKEGQNVTLSCEQNLNHDAMYWYRQDPGQGLRLIYYSQIVNDFQKGDIAEGYSVSREKKESFPLTVTSAQKNPTAFYLCASSPSGRAPDTQYFGPGTRLTVL.

The gene calls are TRBV7-2 and TRBJ2-3; 14 positions agree with TRBD2. CDR1 and CDR2 (germline): SGHTA, FQGNSA. The CDR3 is made up of 17 amino acids. The V gene end was trimmed by 5 bases and the J gene end by 3 bases; junction bases not matched to a gene: 7. Here the CDR3 reads CASSRRLAGGPTDTQYF. CDR3 nucleotides: TGTGCCAGCAGCCGCCGACTAGCGGGGGGGCCGACAGATACGCAGTATTTT. Using reference TRBV7-2 and TRBJ2-3 for the parts outside the CDR3, the full variable domain is GAGVSQSPSNKVTEKGKDVELRCDPISGHTALYWYRQSLGQGLEFLIYFQGNSAPDKSGLPSDRFSAERTGGSVSTLTIQRTQQEDSAVYLCASSRRLAGGPTDTQYFGPGTRLTVL.

This clone has a handful of counts. This chain uses TRBV7-2 with TRBJ1-5, with D tentatively TRBD1 (6 bases). The CDR3 extends over 15 amino acids. V was shortened by 6 bases and J by 2 bases, with 14 bases between the two germline ends. The germline V gene has CDR1 SGHTA and CDR2 FQGNSA. DNA for the CDR3: TGTGCCAGCAGACAGAACAGGGATGGCAATCAGCCCCAGCATTTT. It translates to CASRQNRDGNQPQHF.

The J gene is TRBJ2-3, the V gene TRBV6-5; TRBD1 matches 8 bases. The J segment lost 4 bases and the V segment lost 3 bases, leaving 3 bases of the junction unmatched. Germline CDR1 reads MNHEY; CDR2 reads SVGAGI. The CDR3 consists of 14 residues. In DNA, the CDR3 is TGTGCCAGCAGTTATCTACAGGGGGCAGATACGCAGTATTTT. Its translation: CASSYLQGADTQYF.

The V gene is TRBV7-8, the J gene TRBJ2-3, with 12 bases lining up with TRBD2. Per germline, CDR1 SGHVS and CDR2 FQNEAQ. V was clipped by 1 base and J by 6 bases; unmatched bases: 2. The CDR3 covers 15 residues. In DNA, the CDR3 is TGTGCCAGCAGCTTAGGACTAGCGGGAGTCGATACGCAGTATTTT. It encodes CASSLGLAGVDTQYF.

CDR3 in amino acids: CASRPGVGGYTF. CDR3 nucleotide sequence: TGTGCCAGCAGACCAGGGGTCGGTGGCTACACCTTC. The V gene is TRBV28, the J gene TRBJ1-2, with D maybe TRBD1 (6 bases). CDR1 and CDR2 (germline): MDHEN, SYDVKM. There are 12 residues in the CDR3. With 6 bases removed from V and 7 bases from J, the gap between germline ends came to 12 bases.

This chain connects TRBV18 to TRBJ1-2; D is uncertain. V lost 2 bases to trimming and J lost 0 bases, with 7 bases between them. Germline assignment: CDR1 KGHSH and CDR2 LQKENI. The CDR3 has 14 residues. CDR3 bases: TGTGCCAGCTCACCAAGTACTACTAACTATGGCTACACCTTC. Residues: CASSPSTTNYGYTF.

The CDR3 spells CASSSGLPTYEQYF. The CDR3, as DNA: TGTGCCAGCAGCTCGGGACTACCTACCTACGAGCAGTACTTC. The J gene is TRBJ2-7, the V gene TRBV7-9, with 7 bases lining up with TRBD2. This CDR3 has 14 residues. Losses at the gene ends were 4 bases for V and 2 bases for J; bases not matched to a gene: 5. Germline V gives CDR1 SEHNR, CDR2 FQNEAQ (reference sequence).

This clone was detected only a few times. The genes are TRBV10-2 and TRBJ2-5, with TRBD2 identical over 11 bases. Trimming took 8 bases from V and 5 from J; bases not matched to a gene: 10. Germline V gene sequence: CDR1 WSHSY, CDR2 SAAADI. The CDR3 is made up of 15 amino acids. The CDR3 DNA sequence: TGCGCCAGCTGTCGACTAGCGGGGCCGCCGGAGACCCAGTACTTC. Translation gives CASCRLAGPPETQYF.

This chain links TRBV19 with TRBJ2-5, with TRBD1 matching over 7 bases. Germline loops: CDR1 LNHDA, CDR2 SQIVND (reference sequence). V gave up 6 bases and J gave up 9 bases; unmatched junction bases: 13. There are 14 residues in the CDR3. The CDR3 loop is CASSQTGPGWSQYF. For the CDR3, the DNA is TGTGCCAGTAGCCAGACAGGGCCAGGTTGGTCCCAGTACTTC.

The sample holds one count of this clone. CDR3: CASISAGGKLFF. The DNA of the CDR3 is TGTGCCAGTATATCGGCAGGGGGGAAACTGTTTTTT. The chain links TRBV19 to TRBJ1-4, with 7 bases matching TRBD1. J was trimmed by 11 bases and V by 7 bases; bases with no gene match: 7. The length of the CDR3 is 12 residues. Per germline, CDR1 LNHDA and CDR2 SQIVND (reference sequence). The whole variable domain, remainder taken from reference TRBV19 and TRBJ1-4, is DGGITQSPKYLFRKEGQNVTLSCEQNLNHDAMYWYRQDPGQGLRLIYYSQIVNDFQKGDIAEGYSVSREKKESFPLTVTSAQKNPTAFYLCASISAGGKLFFGSGTQLSVL.

The J gene is TRBJ2-2, the V gene TRBV6-1; weak D call: TRBD1 (5 bases). Deletions cut 2 bases from V and 4 bases from J, with 8 bases between. This CDR3 spans 14 amino acids. CDR1 is MNHNS and CDR2 is SASEGT in the germline V gene. The CDR3 protein is CASSERQSTGELFF. CDR3 sequence (DNA): TGTGCCAGCAGTGAACGACAGTCCACCGGGGAGCTGTTTTTT.

The V call is TRBV5-4, the J call TRBJ2-1, with D unclear. Trimming shortened V by 4 bases and J by 0 bases, and 8 bases separated the two germline ends. The CDR3 is 14 residues long. CDR1 SGHNT and CDR2 YYREEE come from the germline V gene (reference sequence). DNA for the CDR3: TGTGCCAGCAGCCGTTCGAGCTCCTACAATGAGCAGTTCTTC. Residues: CASSRSSSYNEQFF.

The chain combines TRBV5-4 with TRBJ1-1; the D gene is possibly TRBD1 (5 bases). V dropped 0 bases and J dropped 3 bases, with 9 bases sitting between them. CDR3 length: 14 residues. Germline V gene sequence: CDR1 SGHNT, CDR2 YYREEE (reference sequence). For the CDR3, the DNA is TGTGCCAGCAGCTTGGGAGCCAGGGACACTGAAGCTTTCTTT. It yields the protein CASSLGARDTEAFF.

This clone was found once. The chain is built from TRBV19 and TRBJ2-4; TRBD1 might be the D (5 bases). The CDR3 has 17 residues. Per the germline V gene, CDR1 is LNHDA and CDR2 is SQIVND (reference sequence). V was clipped by 0 bases and J by 2 bases, with 14 bases between them. As DNA, the CDR3 is TGTGCCAGTAGTATAGATGGTTCAGGGCTGTCCAAAAACATTCAGTACTTC. Its translation: CASSIDGSGLSKNIQYF.

J is TRBJ2-4 and V is TRBV5-1; 10 positions agree with TRBD2. The CDR3 sequence is 16 residues long. In germline, CDR1 is SGHRS, CDR2 YFSETQ. The ends lost 3 bases at V and 6 bases at J; junction bases unmatched: 9. This CDR3 reads CASSSPAGGPGNIQYF. The CDR3 coding sequence is TGCGCCAGCAGCTCTCCAGCGGGGGGGCCAGGAAACATTCAGTACTTC.

This sequence joins TRBV28 and TRBJ1-6; tentative D call: TRBD1 (6 bases). CDR1 and CDR2 (germline): MDHEN, SYDVKM. The V end was cut by 6 bases, the J end by 7 bases, with 16 bases between. This CDR3 has 15 amino acids. In DNA, the CDR3 is TGTGCCAGCAGGACGGCGGGGGGGCGAAATTCACCCCTCCACTTT. As protein: CASRTAGGRNSPLHF.

This chain links TRBV7-8 with TRBJ2-1; 10 bases agree with TRBD2. V trimming: 3 bases; J trimming: 0 bases; junction bases outside the gene matches: 2. CDR1 is SGHVS and CDR2 is FQNEAQ in the germline V gene. CDR3 length: 16 residues. Written as DNA, the CDR3 is TGTGCCAGCAGCTTTCGGACTAGCGGCTCCTACAATGAGCAGTTCTTC. Its translation is CASSFRTSGSYNEQFF.